Included here is one T cell receptor (beta chain) sequence, with context. The antigen is undetermined. Germline CDR1 is SQVTM and CDR2 is ANQGSEA. The ends lost 4 bases at V and 6 bases at J; junction bases unmatched: 12. CDR3 size: 14 residues. This specimen belongs to a study of shared clonotypes between healthy human individuals. Study-level points and caveats: Naive CD4 clonotypes were shared across a few donors at approximately 5.3%.

Sorted-subset replicate PCR reactions contained 150 to 200 ng DNA, corresponding to some 30,000 T cell genomes. The repertoire was sequenced with immunoSEQ multiplex PCR; TCRdb's copy has only in-frame clones and lacks some. In the table there are 2.3 million or so clones, over 90% of which are singletons. Sequencing was done on a sample of naive CD4+ T cells from PBMCs. Subset meaning: CD45RA+ positively selected. The rearrangement links TRBV29-1 to TRBJ2-7; 7 bases are a match to TRBD2. The TCR comes from a man between 18 and 29 years old in good health. Some clones in this sample may be carry-over from other donors' samples. The DNA for the CDR3 is TGCAGCGTTGGGGAGGGGCGCCCAACTCGCGAGCAGTACTTC. This encodes CSVGEGRPTREQYF.